A selection of T cell receptor beta chains follows, all from one sample in a study of cytomegalovirus exposure and HLA in healthy donors. Some clones are missing from TCRdb's copy, which holds only in-frame ones; the method was immunoSEQ multiplex PCR. In the table there are roughly 180,000 clones, 9.5% of which are singletons. The sample consisted of PBMCs. These receptors were obtained from a woman aged 30 to 39 in good health and CMV-seropositive. The CDR3 runs from the conserved cysteine through the conserved F or W. D genes are given only for firm matches. Some rows have no size entry. The others give once, few or many, or a class for an expanded clone.

J: TRBJ2-7
D: NA
size: few
V: TRBV5-1
CDR3: CASSPISGLSYEQYF
DNA: TGCGCCAGCAGCCCCATCTCAGGGCTCTCCTACGAGCAGTACTTC

J: TRBJ1-2
D: NA
size: NA
V: TRBV7-9
CDR3: CASRLNVASYGYTF
DNA: TGTGCCAGCAGATTAAACGTGGCTTCGTATGGCTACACCTTC

J: TRBJ2-2
D: NA
size: few
V: TRBV5-4
CDR3: CASSLDPDTGELFF
DNA: TGTGCCAGCAGCTTGGATCCAGACACCGGGGAGCTGTTTTTT

J: TRBJ2-5
D: TRBD1
size: NA
V: TRBV5-8
CDR3: CASSLKGAETQYF
DNA: TGTGCCAGCAGCTTGAAGGGGGCCGAGACCCAGTACTTC

J: TRBJ2-7
D: NA
size: NA
V: TRBV6-1
CDR3: CASSVRDLSFEQYF
DNA: TGTGCCAGCAGTGTCCGGGATCTATCGTTCGAGCAGTACTTC

J: TRBJ2-7
D: NA
size: NA
V: TRBV30
CDR3: CAWRGYPYEQYF
DNA: TGTGCCTGGCGAGGCTATCCCTACGAGCAGTACTTC

J: TRBJ2-7
D: TRBD1
size: few
V: TRBV6-1
CDR3: CASNRRQGGNEQYF
DNA: TGTGCCAGCAACCGGCGACAGGGTGGAAACGAGCAGTACTTC

J: TRBJ1-2
D: NA
size: NA
V: TRBV5-6
CDR3: CASSLKLVRPNYGYTF
DNA: TGTGCCAGCAGCTTGAAGCTCGTCAGGCCTAACTATGGCTACACCTTC

J: TRBJ2-2
D: TRBD2
size: NA
V: TRBV6-6
CDR3: CASSWGLTGELFF
DNA: TGTGCCAGCAGTTGGGGACTAACCGGGGAGCTGTTTTTT

J: TRBJ1-3
D: NA
size: NA
V: TRBV30
CDR3: CAWSGTYSGNTIYF
DNA: TGTGCCTGGAGTGGGACATACTCTGGAAACACCATATATTTT

J: TRBJ2-5
D: TRBD2
size: NA
V: TRBV9
CDR3: CASSVGPSGQETQYF
DNA: TGTGCCAGCAGCGTAGGTCCTAGCGGTCAAGAGACCCAGTACTTC

J: TRBJ1-5
D: TRBD1
size: few
V: TRBV7-9
CDR3: CASSLTSTGTGNNQPQHF
DNA: TGTGCCAGCAGCTTAACCTCGACCGGGACAGGCAACAATCAGCCCCAGCATTTT

J: TRBJ2-1
D: NA
size: NA
V: TRBV27
CDR3: CASSSSPNEQFF
DNA: TGTGCCAGCAGTTCTAGCCCCAATGAGCAGTTCTTC

J: TRBJ2-7
D: TRBD2
size: few
V: TRBV5-1
CDR3: CASSALSSGSPNEQYF
DNA: TGCGCCAGCAGCGCGCTTTCTAGCGGGAGTCCCAACGAGCAGTACTTC

J: TRBJ2-5
D: NA
size: NA
V: TRBV9
CDR3: CASSVVMAEPQETQYF
DNA: TGTGCCAGCAGCGTAGTGATGGCGGAGCCCCAAGAGACCCAGTACTTC

J: TRBJ2-1
D: TRBD2
size: few
V: TRBV7-2
CDR3: CASSLLAGGIYNEQFF
DNA: TGTGCCAGCAGCTTATTGGCGGGAGGGATTTACAATGAGCAGTTCTTC

J: TRBJ1-2
D: TRBD1
size: NA
V: TRBV2
CDR3: CASRPQGATGYTF
DNA: TGTGCCAGCAGGCCGCAGGGGGCGACTGGCTACACCTTC

J: TRBJ2-1
D: TRBD2
size: NA
V: TRBV9
CDR3: CASSVLAGAYNEQFF
DNA: TGTGCCAGCAGCGTTCTAGCGGGAGCCTACAATGAGCAGTTCTTC

J: TRBJ2-7
D: NA
size: few
V: TRBV13
CDR3: CASSPSGSYEQYF
DNA: TGTGCCAGCAGCCCTTCGGGCTCCTACGAGCAGTACTTC

J: TRBJ2-1
D: NA
size: few
V: TRBV6-5
CDR3: CASSYAGPLGKQFF
DNA: TGTGCCAGCAGTTACGCGGGTCCCCTCGGGAAGCAGTTCTTC

J: TRBJ2-3
D: TRBD1
size: few
V: TRBV5-1
CDR3: CASSLPETGGTTDTQYF
DNA: TGCGCCAGCAGCTTGCCTGAAACAGGGGGCACCACAGATACGCAGTATTTT

J: TRBJ2-7
D: TRBD2
size: once
V: TRBV9
CDR3: CASGETSGSYEQYF
DNA: TGTGCCAGCGGAGAGACTAGCGGGAGCTACGAGCAGTACTTC

J: TRBJ2-1
D: TRBD2
size: few
V: TRBV12-5
CDR3: CASGLVVWEGLDEQFF
DNA: TGTGCTAGTGGTTTGGTCGTGTGGGAGGGCCTCGATGAGCAGTTCTTC

J: TRBJ1-6
D: TRBD1
size: NA
V: TRBV6-1
CDR3: CASSSDRGLSPLHF
DNA: TGTGCCAGCAGTTCCGACAGGGGGCTTTCACCCCTCCACTTT

J: TRBJ1-3
D: NA
size: NA
V: TRBV2
CDR3: CASARDGNTIYF
DNA: TGTGCCAGTGCGCGGGATGGAAACACCATATATTTT

J: TRBJ2-7
D: TRBD2
size: NA
V: TRBV29-1
CDR3: CSVGGGNSYEQYF
DNA: TGCAGCGTTGGCGGGGGTAACTCCTACGAGCAGTACTTC

J: TRBJ2-7
D: NA
size: NA
V: TRBV4-2
CDR3: CASSQGGTTYEQYF
DNA: TGTGCCAGCAGCCAAGGGGGCACCACCTACGAGCAGTACTTC

J: TRBJ1-2
D: NA
size: few
V: TRBV27
CDR3: CASSSPSNYGYTF
DNA: TGTGCCAGCAGTTCCCCTTCTAACTATGGCTACACCTTC

J: TRBJ2-3
D: NA
size: NA
V: TRBV5-4
CDR3: CASNPVGTDTQYF
DNA: TGTGCCAGCAACCCGGTGGGCACAGATACGCAGTATTTT

J: TRBJ2-1
D: TRBD2
size: NA
V: TRBV7-9
CDR3: CASSLIVTSGGKNEQFF
DNA: TGTGCCAGCAGCTTGATCGTGACTAGCGGTGGGAAGAATGAGCAGTTCTTC

J: TRBJ2-7
D: TRBD1
size: NA
V: TRBV7-8
CDR3: CASRGQLDHSYEQYF
DNA: TGTGCCAGCAGGGGACAGCTAGATCACTCCTACGAGCAGTACTTC

J: TRBJ2-5
D: TRBD2
size: NA
V: TRBV7-2
CDR3: CASSYVAGGTEETQYF
DNA: TGTGCCAGCAGCTACGTAGCGGGGGGGACTGAGGAGACCCAGTACTTC

J: TRBJ1-2
D: NA
size: few
V: TRBV29-1
CDR3: CSVRGRSYGYTF
DNA: TGCAGCGTTCGCGGGAGGAGCTATGGCTACACCTTC

J: TRBJ2-2
D: NA
size: NA
V: TRBV9
CDR3: CASSVYSPLDVGTGELFF
DNA: TGTGCCAGCAGCGTATACTCCCCCCTTGATGTTGGCACCGGGGAGCTGTTTTTT

J: TRBJ1-2
D: NA
size: few
V: TRBV15
CDR3: CATSRDGSGHGYTF
DNA: TGTGCCACCAGCAGAGATGGGAGTGGGCATGGCTACACCTTC

J: TRBJ2-7
D: TRBD2
size: few
V: TRBV4-1
CDR3: CASSQDKTSGKGPYEQYF
DNA: TGCGCCAGCAGCCAAGATAAAACTAGCGGAAAGGGCCCCTACGAGCAGTACTTC

J: TRBJ1-5
D: NA
size: NA
V: TRBV2
CDR3: CASTPRGQRYSNQPQHF
DNA: TGTGCCAGCACCCCAAGGGGTCAGAGATATAGCAATCAGCCCCAGCATTTT

J: TRBJ2-5
D: NA
size: NA
V: TRBV7-8
CDR3: CASSSQTGLQTQYF
DNA: TGTGCCAGCAGCTCCCAGACCGGGTTGCAGACCCAGTACTTC

J: TRBJ2-1
D: TRBD2
size: few
V: TRBV18
CDR3: CASSPQGPGLGINEQFF
DNA: TGTGCCAGCTCACCACAGGGCCCGGGACTAGGGATCAATGAGCAGTTCTTC

J: TRBJ1-1
D: NA
size: NA
V: TRBV13
CDR3: CASSWPLGAEAFF
DNA: TGTGCCAGCAGCTGGCCCCTTGGAGCTGAAGCTTTCTTT

J: TRBJ2-1
D: TRBD2
size: once
V: TRBV6-5
CDR3: CASSYSPGEGEQFF
DNA: TGTGCCAGCAGTTACAGCCCCGGGGAGGGCGAGCAGTTCTTC

J: TRBJ2-1
D: TRBD2
size: NA
V: TRBV5-4
CDR3: CASSSSGSSYNEQFF
DNA: TGTGCCAGCAGCTCAAGCGGGAGCTCCTACAATGAGCAGTTCTTC

J: TRBJ2-1
D: TRBD1
size: few
V: TRBV5-1
CDR3: CASSVRGDRGPNEQFF
DNA: TGCGCCAGCAGCGTCCGGGGGGACAGGGGGCCGAATGAGCAGTTCTTC

J: TRBJ1-1
D: TRBD1
size: NA
V: TRBV5-6
CDR3: CASSLDRGRTEAFF
DNA: TGTGCCAGCAGCTTGGACAGGGGGCGGACTGAAGCTTTCTTT

J: TRBJ1-5
D: TRBD1
size: NA
V: TRBV19
CDR3: CASSARQGLRSNQPQHF
DNA: TGTGCCAGTAGTGCCCGACAGGGGTTGAGGAGCAATCAGCCCCAGCATTTT

J: TRBJ2-7
D: NA
size: NA
V: TRBV7-9
CDR3: CASSSSSSAEYF
DNA: TGTGCCAGCAGCTCTAGTTCTAGCGCCGAGTACTTC

J: TRBJ2-7
D: NA
size: few
V: TRBV25-1
CDR3: CASSGAAGSPSRYEQYF
DNA: TGTGCCAGCAGTGGGGCTGCAGGGTCCCCCTCTCGCTACGAGCAGTACTTC

J: TRBJ2-2
D: NA
size: few
V: TRBV18
CDR3: CASSLRGGPGELFF
DNA: TGTGCCAGCTCCCTCCGAGGAGGTCCCGGGGAGCTGTTTTTT

J: TRBJ2-3
D: TRBD1
size: few
V: TRBV5-6
CDR3: CASSLGTGGKDTQYF
DNA: TGTGCCAGCAGCTTGGGGACAGGGGGCAAAGATACGCAGTATTTT

J: TRBJ2-3
D: TRBD2
size: NA
V: TRBV7-6
CDR3: CASSPILAGGPDTQYF
DNA: TGTGCCAGCAGCCCGATTCTAGCGGGAGGACCAGATACGCAGTATTTT

J: TRBJ2-4
D: NA
size: few
V: TRBV13
CDR3: CASSPWGGEAKNIQYF
DNA: TGTGCCAGCAGCCCGTGGGGAGGTGAAGCCAAAAACATTCAGTACTTC

J: TRBJ2-1
D: NA
size: NA
V: TRBV19
CDR3: CASSIPPGIGNEQFF
DNA: TGTGCCAGTAGTATACCGCCCGGGATAGGAAATGAGCAGTTCTTC

J: TRBJ2-5
D: TRBD1
size: few
V: TRBV7-2
CDR3: CASSADRVSETQYF
DNA: TGTGCCAGCAGCGCGGACAGGGTGTCGGAGACCCAGTACTTC